The present TCR beta chain was sequenced within a study of shared clonotypes between healthy human individuals. This was a deep-level run. Each PCR replicate run on unsorted PBMC took in about 0.3 ug DNA, approximately 30,000 T cell genomes. Per the study methods: Junction-only sequences without quality scores came from ImmunoSEQ, so filtering differed. TCRdb's table, derived via immunoSEQ multiplex PCR, lists solely in-frame clones and lacks some. Clone size and the V and J calls come from that table; the DNA yielded D and trimming. The repertoire has about 470,000 clones, about 85% of them found once; the top ten carry roughly 13%. In the case of this clone: This specimen includes other DNA sequences encoding the same CDR3.

Germline V gives CDR1 SQVTM, CDR2 ANQGSEA. Trimming removed 6 bases from V and 3 bases from J; junction bases left unmatched: 1. This CDR3 has 13 residues. Material: PBMCs. The V call is TRBV29-1, the J call TRBJ2-1; 11 bases map to TRBD2. The clonotype was recovered from a woman in her thirties or forties in good health. Some clones in this sample may be carry-over from other donors' samples. CDR3 coding DNA: TGCAGCGTCGGACTAGCGGGCTACAATGAGCAGTTCTTC. Amino acid sequence: CSVGLAGYNEQFF.